The clone carrying this TCR beta chain was seen many times. Its antigen is not identified. This specimen belongs to a study of spatial heterogeneity in lung cancer. Study-wide findings and caveats: Within tumors, counts of expanded alpha and beta TCRs tracked tumor mutation counts.

As for time point: sample taken at primary tumor resection. The donors were 65 to 85 patients with non-small cell lung cancer that was early-stage and untreated. Unique molecular identifiers tagged every individual TCR cDNA molecule. TCRdb itself ran the 5' RACE reads through MiXCR, one entry per CDR3 protein. The sample includes roughly 1,700 distinct CDR3 sequences, 5.2% of them seen just once. The source was lung tumor tissue, collected at surgery. This receptor was obtained from a male donor with early-stage non-small cell lung cancer.

The CDR3 DNA follows: TGTGCCAGCAGCCCCAGGACAGGGGTAGGCACTGAAGCTTTCTTT. It translates to CASSPRTGVGTEAFF. The V gene is TRBV9, the J gene TRBJ1-1, with TRBD1 identical over 9 bases. The J segment lost 4 bases and the V segment lost 4 bases, leaving 8 bases of the junction unmatched. The germline gives CDR1 SGDLS, CDR2 YYNGEE. The CDR3 runs to 15 residues. Full variable domain (missing parts from reference TRBV9 and TRBJ1-1): DSGVTQTPKHLITATGQRVTLRCSPRSGDLSVYWYQQSLDQGLQFLIQYYNGEERAKGNILERFSAQQFPDLHSELNLSSLELGDSALYFCASSPRTGVGTEAFFGQGTRLTVV.